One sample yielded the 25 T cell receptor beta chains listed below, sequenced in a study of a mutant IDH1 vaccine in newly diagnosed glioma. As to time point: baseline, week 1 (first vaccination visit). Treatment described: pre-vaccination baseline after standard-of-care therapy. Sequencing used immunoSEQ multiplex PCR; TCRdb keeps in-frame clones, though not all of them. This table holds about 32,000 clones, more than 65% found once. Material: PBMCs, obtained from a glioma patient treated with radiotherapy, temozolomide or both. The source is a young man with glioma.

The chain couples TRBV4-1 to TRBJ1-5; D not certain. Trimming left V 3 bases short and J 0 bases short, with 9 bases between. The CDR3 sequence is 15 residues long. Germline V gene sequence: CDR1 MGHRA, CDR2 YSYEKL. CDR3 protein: CASSQDPYSNQPQHF. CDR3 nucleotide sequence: TGCGCCAGCAGCCAGGACCCTTATAGCAATCAGCCCCAGCATTTT.

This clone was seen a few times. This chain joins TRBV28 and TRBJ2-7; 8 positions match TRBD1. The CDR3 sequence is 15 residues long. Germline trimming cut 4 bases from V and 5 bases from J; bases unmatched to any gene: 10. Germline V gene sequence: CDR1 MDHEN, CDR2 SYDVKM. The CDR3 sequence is CASSSPRRGLNEQYF. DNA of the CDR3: TGTGCCAGCAGTTCCCCTCGCAGGGGGCTTAACGAGCAGTACTTC. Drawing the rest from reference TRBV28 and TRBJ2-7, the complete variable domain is DVKVTQSSRYLVKRTGEKVFLECVQDMDHENMFWYRQDPGLGLRLIYFSYDVKMKEKGDIPEGYSVSREKKERFSLILESASTNQTSMYLCASSSPRRGLNEQYFGPGTRLTVT.

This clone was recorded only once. DNA of the CDR3: TGTGCCAGCAGTCAGAAGACACCGAACACCGGGGAGCTGTTTTTT. Protein sequence: CASSQKTPNTGELFF. The chain is built from TRBV6-5 and TRBJ2-2; D not resolved. V gave up 5 bases and J gave up 0 bases, with 10 bases separating them. The germline V gene encodes CDR1 MNHEY and CDR2 SVGAGI. This CDR3 region has 15 residues.

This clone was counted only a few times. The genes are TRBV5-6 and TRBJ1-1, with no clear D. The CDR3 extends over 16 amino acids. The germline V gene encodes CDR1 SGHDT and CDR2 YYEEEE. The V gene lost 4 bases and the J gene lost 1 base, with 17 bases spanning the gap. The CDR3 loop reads CASSPRAGMGNTEAFF. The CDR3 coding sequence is TGTGCCAGCAGCCCACGGGCGGGGATGGGGAACACTGAAGCTTTCTTT. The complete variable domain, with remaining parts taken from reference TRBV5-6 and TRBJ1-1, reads DAGVTQSPTHLIKTRGQQVTLRCSPKSGHDTVSWYQQALGQGPQFIFQYYEEEERQRGNFPDRFSGHQFPNYSSELNVNALLLGDSALYLCASSPRAGMGNTEAFFGQGTRLTVV.

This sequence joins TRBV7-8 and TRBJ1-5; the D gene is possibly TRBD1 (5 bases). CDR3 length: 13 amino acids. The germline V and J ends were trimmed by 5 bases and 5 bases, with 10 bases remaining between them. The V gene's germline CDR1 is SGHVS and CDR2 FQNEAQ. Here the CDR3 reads CASSLDNYQPQHF. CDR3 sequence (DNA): TGTGCCAGCAGCCTGGACAATTATCAGCCCCAGCATTTT.

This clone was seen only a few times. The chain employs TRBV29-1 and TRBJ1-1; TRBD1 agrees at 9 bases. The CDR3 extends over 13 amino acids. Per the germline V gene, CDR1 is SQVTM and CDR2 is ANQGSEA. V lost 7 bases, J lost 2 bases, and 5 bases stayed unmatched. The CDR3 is CSATGGANTEAFF. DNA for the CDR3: TGCAGCGCCACAGGGGGCGCAAACACTGAAGCTTTCTTT. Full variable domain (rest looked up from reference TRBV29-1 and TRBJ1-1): SAVISQKPSRDICQRGTSLTIQCQVDSQVTMMFWYRQQPGQSLTLIATANQGSEATYESGFVIDKFPISRPNLTFSTLTVSNMSPEDSSIYLCSATGGANTEAFFGQGTRLTVV.

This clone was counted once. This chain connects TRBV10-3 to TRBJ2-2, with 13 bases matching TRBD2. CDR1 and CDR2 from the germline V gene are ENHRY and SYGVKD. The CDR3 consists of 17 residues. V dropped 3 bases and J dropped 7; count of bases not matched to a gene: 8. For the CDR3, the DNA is TGTGCCATCAGTGACTCACTAGCGGGAGGGCCGGTCGGGGAGCTGTTTTTT. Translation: CAISDSLAGGPVGELFF.

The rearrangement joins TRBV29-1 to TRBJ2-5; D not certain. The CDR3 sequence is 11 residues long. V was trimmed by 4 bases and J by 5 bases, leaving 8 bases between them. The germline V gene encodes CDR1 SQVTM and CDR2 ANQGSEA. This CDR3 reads CSVGGEETQYF. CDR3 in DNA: TGCAGCGTTGGCGGTGAGGAGACCCAGTACTTC.

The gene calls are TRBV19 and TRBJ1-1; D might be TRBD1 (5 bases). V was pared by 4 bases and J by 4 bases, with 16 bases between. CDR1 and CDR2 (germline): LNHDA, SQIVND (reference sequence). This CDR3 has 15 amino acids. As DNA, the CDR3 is TGTGCCAGTAGTACAGGGTTAGGAGAGGGCACTGAAGCTTTCTTT. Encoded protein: CASSTGLGEGTEAFF.

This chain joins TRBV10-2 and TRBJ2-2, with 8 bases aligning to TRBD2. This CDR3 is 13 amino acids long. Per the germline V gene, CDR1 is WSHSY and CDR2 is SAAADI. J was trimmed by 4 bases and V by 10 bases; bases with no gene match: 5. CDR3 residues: CATVSGSTGELFF. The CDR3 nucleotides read TGCGCCACCGTAAGCGGGAGCACCGGGGAGCTGTTTTTT.

CDR3 DNA sequence: TGTGCCAGCAGACGGGGACTAGCGGGAGCCACTGCCGAGCAGTACTTC. This translates into CASRRGLAGATAEQYF. V and J are TRBV2 and TRBJ2-7, with TRBD2 matching over 14 bases. J was trimmed by 6 bases and V by 6 bases; bases with no gene match: 10. CDR3 length equals 16 residues. Germline V gene data show CDR1 as SNHLY and CDR2 as FYNNEI.

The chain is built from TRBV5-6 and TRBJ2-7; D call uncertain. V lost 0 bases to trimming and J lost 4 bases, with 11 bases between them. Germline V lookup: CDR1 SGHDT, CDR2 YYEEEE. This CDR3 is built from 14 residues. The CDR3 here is CASSLGDTTYEQYF. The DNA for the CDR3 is TGTGCCAGCAGCTTGGGAGACACAACTTACGAGCAGTACTTC.

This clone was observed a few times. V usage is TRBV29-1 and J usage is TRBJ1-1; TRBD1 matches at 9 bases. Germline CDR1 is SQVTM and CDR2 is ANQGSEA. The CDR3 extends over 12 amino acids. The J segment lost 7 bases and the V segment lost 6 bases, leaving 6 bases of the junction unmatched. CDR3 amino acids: CSVVTGGNEAFF. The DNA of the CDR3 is TGCAGCGTAGTGACAGGGGGTAATGAAGCTTTCTTT.

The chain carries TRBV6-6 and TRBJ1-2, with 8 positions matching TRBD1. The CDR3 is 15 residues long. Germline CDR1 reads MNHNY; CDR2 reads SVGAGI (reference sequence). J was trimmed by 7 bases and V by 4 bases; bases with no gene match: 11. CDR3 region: CASSFPTQGALGYTF. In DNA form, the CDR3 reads TGTGCCAGCAGTTTTCCCACCCAGGGGGCGCTTGGCTACACCTTC.

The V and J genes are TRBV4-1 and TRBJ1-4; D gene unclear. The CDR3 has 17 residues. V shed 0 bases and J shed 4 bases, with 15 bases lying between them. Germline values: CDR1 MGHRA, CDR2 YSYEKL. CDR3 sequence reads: CASSQEALAAINEKLFF. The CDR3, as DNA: TGCGCCAGCAGCCAAGAAGCCCTAGCAGCCATTAATGAAAAACTGTTTTTT.

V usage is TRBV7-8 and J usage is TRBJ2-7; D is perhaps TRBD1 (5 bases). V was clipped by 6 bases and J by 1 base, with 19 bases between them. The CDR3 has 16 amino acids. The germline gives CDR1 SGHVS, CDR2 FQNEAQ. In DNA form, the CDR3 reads TGTGCCAGCAGTCGCCTCGTTGGTGGGGCTTCCTACGAGCAGTACTTC. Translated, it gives CASSRLVGGASYEQYF.

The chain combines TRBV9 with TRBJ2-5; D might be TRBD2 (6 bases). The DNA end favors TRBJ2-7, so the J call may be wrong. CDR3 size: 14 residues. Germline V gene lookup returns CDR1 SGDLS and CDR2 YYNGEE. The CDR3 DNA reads TGTGCCAGCAGCACCGGGGACTCCTCCTACGAGCAGTACTTC. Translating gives CASSTGDSSYEQYF.

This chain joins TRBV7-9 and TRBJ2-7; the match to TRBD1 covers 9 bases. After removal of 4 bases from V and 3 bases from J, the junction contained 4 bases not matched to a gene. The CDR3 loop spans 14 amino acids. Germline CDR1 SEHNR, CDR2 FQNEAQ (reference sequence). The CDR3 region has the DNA TGTGCCAGCAGCTCCGGGACAGGGCTCTACGAGCAGTACTTC. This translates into CASSSGTGLYEQYF.

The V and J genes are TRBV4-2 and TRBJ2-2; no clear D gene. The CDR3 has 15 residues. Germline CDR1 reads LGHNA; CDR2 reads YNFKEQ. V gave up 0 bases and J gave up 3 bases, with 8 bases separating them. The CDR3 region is CASSQDGLDTGELFF. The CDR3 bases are TGTGCCAGCAGCCAAGATGGGCTCGACACCGGGGAGCTGTTTTTT.

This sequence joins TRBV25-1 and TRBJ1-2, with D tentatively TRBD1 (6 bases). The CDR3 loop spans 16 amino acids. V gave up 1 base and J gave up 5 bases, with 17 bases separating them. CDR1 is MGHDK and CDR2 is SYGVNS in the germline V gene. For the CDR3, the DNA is TGTGCCAGCAGTGAATTAGGCGATTTGGGGGCTTATGGCTACACCTTC. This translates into CASSELGDLGAYGYTF.

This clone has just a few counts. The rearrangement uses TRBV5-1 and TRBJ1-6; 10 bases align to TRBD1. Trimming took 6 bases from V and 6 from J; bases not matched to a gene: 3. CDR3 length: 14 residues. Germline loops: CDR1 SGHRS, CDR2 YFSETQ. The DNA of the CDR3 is TGCGCCAGCAAGAGGGACAGGGGTAATTCACCCCTCCACTTT. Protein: CASKRDRGNSPLHF. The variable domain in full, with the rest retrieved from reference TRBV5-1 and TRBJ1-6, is KAGVTQTPRYLIKTRGQQVTLSCSPISGHRSVSWYQQTPGQGLQFLFEYFSETQRNKGNFPGRFSGRQFSNSRSEMNVSTLELGDSALYLCASKRDRGNSPLHFGNGTRLTVT.

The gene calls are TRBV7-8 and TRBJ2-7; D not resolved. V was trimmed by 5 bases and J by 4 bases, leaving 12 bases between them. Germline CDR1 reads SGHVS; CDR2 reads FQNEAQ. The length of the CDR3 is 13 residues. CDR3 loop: CASSLRSDYEQYF. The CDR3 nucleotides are TGTGCCAGCAGCCTCAGATCGGATTACGAGCAGTACTTC.

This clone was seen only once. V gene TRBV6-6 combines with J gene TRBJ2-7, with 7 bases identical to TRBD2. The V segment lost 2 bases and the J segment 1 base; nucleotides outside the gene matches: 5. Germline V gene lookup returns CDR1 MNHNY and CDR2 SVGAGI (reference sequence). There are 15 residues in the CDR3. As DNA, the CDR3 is TGTGCCAGCAGTTACGTGTCTAGCGGATCCTACGAGCAGTACTTC. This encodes CASSYVSSGSYEQYF.

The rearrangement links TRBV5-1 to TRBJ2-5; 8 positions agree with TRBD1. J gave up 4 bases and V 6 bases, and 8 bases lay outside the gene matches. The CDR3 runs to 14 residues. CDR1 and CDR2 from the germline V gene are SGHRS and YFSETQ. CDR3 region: CASIKTGVGETQYF. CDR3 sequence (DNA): TGCGCCAGCATTAAGACAGGGGTGGGAGAGACCCAGTACTTC.

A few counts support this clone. The CDR3 region has the DNA TGTGCCAGCAGTCAGGACAGGGGCGGAGGTAATGAAAAACTGTTTTTT. As protein: CASSQDRGGGNEKLFF. The chain couples TRBV27 to TRBJ1-4, with TRBD1 matching 9 bases. Per germline, CDR1 MNHEY and CDR2 SMNVEV (reference sequence). V shed 5 bases, J shed 4 bases, and the junction held 8 bases outside the gene matches. The CDR3 is 16 residues long.